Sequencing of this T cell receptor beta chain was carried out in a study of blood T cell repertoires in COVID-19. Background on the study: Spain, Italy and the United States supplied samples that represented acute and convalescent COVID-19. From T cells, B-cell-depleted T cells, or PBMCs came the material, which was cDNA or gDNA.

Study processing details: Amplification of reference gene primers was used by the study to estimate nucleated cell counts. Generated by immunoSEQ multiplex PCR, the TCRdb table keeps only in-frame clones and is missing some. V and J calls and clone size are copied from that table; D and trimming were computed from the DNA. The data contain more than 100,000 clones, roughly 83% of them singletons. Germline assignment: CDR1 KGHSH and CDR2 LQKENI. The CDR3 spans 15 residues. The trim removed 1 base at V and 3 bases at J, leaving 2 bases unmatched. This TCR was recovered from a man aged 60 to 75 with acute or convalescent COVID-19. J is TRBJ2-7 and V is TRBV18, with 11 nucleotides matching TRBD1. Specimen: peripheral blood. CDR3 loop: CASSPRGTGGYEQYF. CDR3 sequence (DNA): TGTGCCAGCTCACCACGGGGGACAGGGGGCTACGAGCAGTACTTC.